Described below is a single T cell receptor beta chain sequence and its context. The antigen remains unidentified. This sample is part of a study of cytomegalovirus exposure and HLA in healthy donors. Study-level background: One earlier analysis, a look at some 180 million T cells, found almost 120 million unique TCR beta sequences. General study points: For cytomegalovirus status, the classifier reportedly gave diagnoses with high specificity and sensitivity.

As for the donors, each was a healthy bone marrow donor. Trimming took 9 bases from V and 9 from J, leaving 15 bases between them. This CDR3 has 13 residues. CDR1 and CDR2 (germline): MGHDK, SYGVNS. Primers: 60 Vbeta forward and 13 Jbeta reverse. Per the study methods: The authors later counted about 80 million unique TCR beta chains, 9.5 million to 13 million of them shared. Assay used: immunoSEQ multiplex PCR; TCRdb lists only in-frame clones, some missing. From that table come the V and J calls and clone size; the DNA was used to work out D and trimming. The sample table sets out roughly 120,000 clones.

The J gene is TRBJ1-6, the V gene TRBV25-1, with D hard to call. Sequencing used PBMCs. The receptor was isolated from a middle-aged man in good health and CMV-seronegative. The CDR3 DNA reads TGTGCCAGTTGTGCTACTTCGGGTTCACCCCTCCACTTT. This codes for CASCATSGSPLHF.